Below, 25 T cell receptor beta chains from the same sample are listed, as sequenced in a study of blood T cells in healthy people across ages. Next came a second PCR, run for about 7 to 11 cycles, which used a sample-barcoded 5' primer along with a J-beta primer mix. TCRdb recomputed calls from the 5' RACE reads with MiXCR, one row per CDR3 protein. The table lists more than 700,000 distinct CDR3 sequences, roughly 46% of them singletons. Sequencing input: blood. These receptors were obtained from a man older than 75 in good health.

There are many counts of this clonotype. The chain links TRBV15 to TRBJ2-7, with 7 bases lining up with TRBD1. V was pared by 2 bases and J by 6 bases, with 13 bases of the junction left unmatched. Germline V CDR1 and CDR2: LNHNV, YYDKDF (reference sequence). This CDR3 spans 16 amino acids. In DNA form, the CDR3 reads TGTGCCACCAGCAGAAACCAATTTATAACAGGGGCCGAGCAGTACTTC. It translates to CATSRNQFITGAEQYF. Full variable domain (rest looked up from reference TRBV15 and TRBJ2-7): DAMVIQNPRYQVTQFGKPVTLSCSQTLNHNVMYWYQQKSSQAPKLLFHYYDKDFNNEADTPDNFQSRRPNTSFCFLDIRSPGLGDTAMYLCATSRNQFITGAEQYFGPGTRLTVT.

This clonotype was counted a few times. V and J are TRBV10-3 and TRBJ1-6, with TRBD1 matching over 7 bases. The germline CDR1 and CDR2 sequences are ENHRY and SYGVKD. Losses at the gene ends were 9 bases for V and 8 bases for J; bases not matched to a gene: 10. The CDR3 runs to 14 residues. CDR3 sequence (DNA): TGTGCCATTCAAAGGAGTCAGGGGGATTCACCCCTCCACTTT. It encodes CAIQRSQGDSPLHF.

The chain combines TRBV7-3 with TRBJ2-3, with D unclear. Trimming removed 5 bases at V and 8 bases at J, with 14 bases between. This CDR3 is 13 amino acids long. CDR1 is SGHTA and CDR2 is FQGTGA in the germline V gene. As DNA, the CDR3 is TGTGCCAGCAGCGCACCGCCAAAGGGTACGCAGTATTTT. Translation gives CASSAPPKGTQYF.

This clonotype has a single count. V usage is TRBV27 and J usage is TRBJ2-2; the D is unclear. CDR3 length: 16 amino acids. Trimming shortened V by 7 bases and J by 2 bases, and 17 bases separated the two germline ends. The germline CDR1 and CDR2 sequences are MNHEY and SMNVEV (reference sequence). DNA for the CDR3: TGTGCCAGCACCTCTCTGCCCGGTTCTAACACCGGGGAGCTGTTTTTT. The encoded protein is CASTSLPGSNTGELFF.

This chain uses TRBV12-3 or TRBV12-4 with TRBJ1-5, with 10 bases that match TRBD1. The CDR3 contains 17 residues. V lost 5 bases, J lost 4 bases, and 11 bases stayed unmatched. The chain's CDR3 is CASSPGTGAGLNQPQHF. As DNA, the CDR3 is TGTGCCAGCAGTCCCGGGACAGGGGCCGGTCTTAATCAGCCCCAGCATTTT.

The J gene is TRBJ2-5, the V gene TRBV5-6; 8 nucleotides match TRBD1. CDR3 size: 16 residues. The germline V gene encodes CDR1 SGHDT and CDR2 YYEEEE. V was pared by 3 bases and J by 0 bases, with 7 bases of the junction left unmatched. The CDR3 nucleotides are TGTGCCAGCAGCTCCCGGACAGGGCAAAACCAAGAGACCCAGTACTTC. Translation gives CASSSRTGQNQETQYF.

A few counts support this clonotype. The CDR3 DNA reads as TGTGCCAGCAGCGTAGAGACAGGGGAAACCTACAATGAGCAGTTCTTC. Its protein is CASSVETGETYNEQFF. The chain employs TRBV9 and TRBJ2-1; 8 positions match TRBD1. The junction had 4 bases not matched to a gene; V was cut back by 0 bases and J by 2 bases. The CDR3 is made up of 16 amino acids. Germline-derived CDR1 and CDR2 are SGDLS and YYNGEE.

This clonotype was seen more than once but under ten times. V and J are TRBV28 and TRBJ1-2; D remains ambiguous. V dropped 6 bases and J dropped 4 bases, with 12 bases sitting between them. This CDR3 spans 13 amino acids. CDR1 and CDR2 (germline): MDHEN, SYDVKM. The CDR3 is CASSRGLSYGYTF. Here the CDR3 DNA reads TGTGCCAGCAGCAGAGGGCTTAGCTATGGCTACACCTTC.

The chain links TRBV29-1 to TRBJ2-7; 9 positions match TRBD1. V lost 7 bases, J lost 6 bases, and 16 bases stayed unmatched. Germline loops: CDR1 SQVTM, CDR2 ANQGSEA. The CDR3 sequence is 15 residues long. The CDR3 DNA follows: TGCAGCGCCGTCCGACAGGGGGGGATTATACGCGAGCAGTACTTC. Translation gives CSAVRQGGIIREQYF.

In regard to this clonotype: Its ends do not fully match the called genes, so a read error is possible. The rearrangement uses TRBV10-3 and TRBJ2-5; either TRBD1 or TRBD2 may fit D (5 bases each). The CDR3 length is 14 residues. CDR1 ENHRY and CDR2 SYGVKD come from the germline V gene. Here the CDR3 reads CAISERGTSNEQYF. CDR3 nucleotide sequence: TGTGCCATTAGTGAGCGAGGGACCTCCAATGAGCAGTACTTC.

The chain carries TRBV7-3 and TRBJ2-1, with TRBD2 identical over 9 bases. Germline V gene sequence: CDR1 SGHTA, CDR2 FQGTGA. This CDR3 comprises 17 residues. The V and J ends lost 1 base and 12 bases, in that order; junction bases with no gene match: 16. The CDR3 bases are TGTGCCAGCAGCTTAAGGGGCCCAGCGGGGGGCGTGGAATCGCAGTTCTTC. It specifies CASSLRGPAGGVESQFF.

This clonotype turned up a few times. The CDR3 DNA reads as TGTGCCATCAGTGAGTCGCAGGGACAGAGCTCCTACGAGCAGTACTTC. Translating gives CAISESQGQSSYEQYF. V and J are TRBV10-3 and TRBJ2-7; 7 bases are a match to TRBD1. Looked up from germline, CDR1 is ENHRY and CDR2 is SYGVKD. Trimming took 0 bases from V and 0 from J; bases not matched to a gene: 5. The CDR3 extends over 16 amino acids.

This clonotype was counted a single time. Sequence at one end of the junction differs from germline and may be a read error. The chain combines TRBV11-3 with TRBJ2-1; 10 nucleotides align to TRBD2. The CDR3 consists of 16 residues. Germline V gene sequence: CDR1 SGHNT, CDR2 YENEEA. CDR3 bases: TGTGCCAGCGGCTTAGTCCTAGCGGGAGTGGGGAATGAGCAGTTCTTC. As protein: CASGLVLAGVGNEQFF.

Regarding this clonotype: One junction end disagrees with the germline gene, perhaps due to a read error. This chain's CDR3 is CASSLEYSSLHF. CDR3 in DNA: TGTGCCAGCAGCTTAGAGTATTCATCCCTCCACTTT. This chain connects TRBV7-2 to TRBJ1-6; D is uncertain. CDR3 size: 12 residues. Per the germline V gene, CDR1 is SGHTA and CDR2 is FQGNSA. The full variable domain, in which reference TRBV7-2 and TRBJ1-6 provide the parts outside the CDR3, is GAGVSQSPSNKVTEKGKDVELRCDPISGHTALYWYRQSLGQGLEFLIYFQGNSAPDKSGLPSDRFSAERTGGSVSTLTIQRTQQEDSAVYLCASSLEYSSLHFGNGTRLTVT.

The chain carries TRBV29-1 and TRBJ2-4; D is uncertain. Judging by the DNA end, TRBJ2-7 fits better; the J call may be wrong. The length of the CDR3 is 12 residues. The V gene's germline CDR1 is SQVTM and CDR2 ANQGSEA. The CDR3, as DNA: TGCAGCGTTGTCCCTTCTACCTACGAGCAGTACTTC. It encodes CSVVPSTYEQYF.

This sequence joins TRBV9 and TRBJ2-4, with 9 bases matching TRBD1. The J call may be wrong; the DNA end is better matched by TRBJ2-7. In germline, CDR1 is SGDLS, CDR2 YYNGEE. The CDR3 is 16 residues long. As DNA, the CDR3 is TGTGCCAGCAGCCCACCTTGGGGACAGGGCATCTCCGAGCAGTACTTC. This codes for CASSPPWGQGISEQYF.

CDR3 protein: CATTRAGIGELFF. The CDR3 coding sequence is TGTGCCACCACCAGAGCGGGGATCGGGGAGCTGTTTTTT. J is TRBJ2-2 and V is TRBV24-1; 7 positions agree with TRBD2. Germline CDR1 KGHDR, CDR2 SFDVKD. J gave up 7 bases and V 8 bases, and 6 bases lay outside the gene matches. The CDR3 contains 13 residues.

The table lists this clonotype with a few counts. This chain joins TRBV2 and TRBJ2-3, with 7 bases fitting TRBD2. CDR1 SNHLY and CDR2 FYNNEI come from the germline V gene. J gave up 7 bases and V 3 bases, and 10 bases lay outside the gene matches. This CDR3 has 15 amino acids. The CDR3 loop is CASSDPGLVSNTQYF. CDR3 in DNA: TGTGCCAGCAGTGACCCTGGACTAGTCTCAAATACGCAGTATTTT.

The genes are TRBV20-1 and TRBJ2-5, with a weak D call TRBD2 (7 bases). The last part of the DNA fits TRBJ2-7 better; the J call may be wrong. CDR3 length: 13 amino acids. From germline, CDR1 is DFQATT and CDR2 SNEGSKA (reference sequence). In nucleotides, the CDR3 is TGCAGTGCCCGCACCCGGGGGGCGGGCGAGCAGTACTTC. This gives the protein CSARTRGAGEQYF.

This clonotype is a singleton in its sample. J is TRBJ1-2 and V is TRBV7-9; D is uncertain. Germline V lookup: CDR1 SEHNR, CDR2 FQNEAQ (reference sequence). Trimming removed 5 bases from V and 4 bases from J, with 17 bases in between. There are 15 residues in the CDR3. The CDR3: CASSPEVGRSYGYTF. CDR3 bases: TGTGCCAGCAGCCCTGAGGTCGGTCGGAGCTATGGCTACACCTTC.

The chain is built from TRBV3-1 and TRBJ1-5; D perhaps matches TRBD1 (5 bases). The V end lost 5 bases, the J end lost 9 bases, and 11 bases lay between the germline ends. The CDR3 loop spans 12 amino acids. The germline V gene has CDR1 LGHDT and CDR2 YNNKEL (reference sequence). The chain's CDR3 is CASSVGAGPQHF. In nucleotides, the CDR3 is TGTGCCAGCAGCGTCGGGGCTGGGCCCCAGCATTTT.

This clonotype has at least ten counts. In nucleotides, the CDR3 is TGTGCCAGCACAAAAACAGGGACAGCCCAAGAGACCCAGTACTTC. Its protein product is CASTKTGTAQETQYF. This chain links TRBV7-2 with TRBJ2-5, with 7 bases aligning to TRBD1. This CDR3 comprises 15 residues. The V segment lost 7 bases and the J segment 1 base; nucleotides outside the gene matches: 9. Germline V lookup: CDR1 SGHTA, CDR2 FQGNSA.

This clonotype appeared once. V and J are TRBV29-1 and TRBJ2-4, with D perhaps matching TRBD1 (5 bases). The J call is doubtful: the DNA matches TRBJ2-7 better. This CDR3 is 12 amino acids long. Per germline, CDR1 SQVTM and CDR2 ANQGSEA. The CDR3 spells CSAAGSIYEQYF. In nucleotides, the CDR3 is TGCAGCGCGGCAGGGTCAATCTACGAGCAGTACTTC.

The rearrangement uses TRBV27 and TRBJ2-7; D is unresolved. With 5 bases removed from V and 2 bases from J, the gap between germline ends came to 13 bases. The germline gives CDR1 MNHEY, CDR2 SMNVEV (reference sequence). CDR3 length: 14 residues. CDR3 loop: CASSPGPAPYEQYF. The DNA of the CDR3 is TGTGCCAGCAGTCCGGGCCCGGCCCCCTACGAGCAGTACTTC.

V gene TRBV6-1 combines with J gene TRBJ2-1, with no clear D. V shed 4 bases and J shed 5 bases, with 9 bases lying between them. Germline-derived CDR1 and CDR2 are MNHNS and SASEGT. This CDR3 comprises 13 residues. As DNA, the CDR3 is TGTGCCAGCAGTGTCGGATGGGACAATGAGCAGTTCTTC. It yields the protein CASSVGWDNEQFF.